Presented here are 4 T cell receptor beta chains from one specimen sequenced in a study of blood T cell repertoires in COVID-19. Sequencing used immunoSEQ multiplex PCR; TCRdb keeps in-frame clones, though not all of them. The data show approximately 110,000 clones, around four fifths seen once. The sequencing input was peripheral blood. The receptors come from a woman in her 40s with acute or convalescent COVID-19.

This chain joins TRBV7-9 and TRBJ2-1; 10 nucleotides line up with TRBD2. Germline V CDR1 and CDR2: SEHNR, FQNEAQ (reference sequence). The V gene end was trimmed by 5 bases and the J gene end by 4 bases; junction bases not matched to a gene: 5. This CDR3 contains 15 residues. The CDR3 here is CASSPTSGLYNEQFF. Written as DNA, the CDR3 is TGTGCCAGCAGCCCGACTAGCGGGCTTTACAATGAGCAGTTCTTC.

The chain employs TRBV7-2 and TRBJ2-3, with a weak D call TRBD1 (6 bases). Germline CDR1 SGHTA, CDR2 FQGNSA. The CDR3 covers 16 residues. Trimming left V 4 bases short and J 3 bases short, with 17 bases between. In DNA form, the CDR3 reads TGTGCCAGCAGCTCCACCGGACAGAGGAGGACAGATACGCAGTATTTT. It codes for CASSSTGQRRTDTQYF.

The chain couples TRBV2 to TRBJ1-2; D might be TRBD1 (6 bases). Germline V gives CDR1 SNHLY, CDR2 FYNNEI. This CDR3 region has 14 residues. Trimming cost V 4 bases and J 2 bases, with 11 bases left between them. CDR3 nucleotide sequence: TGTGCCAGCAGTGTTCAGGGGCGCAACTATGGCTACACCTTC. It codes for CASSVQGRNYGYTF.

J is TRBJ1-2 and V is TRBV3-1 (or the pseudogene TRBV3-2); D is undetermined. The CDR3 runs to 13 residues. V dropped 5 bases and J dropped 4 bases, with 11 bases sitting between them. The germline V gene encodes CDR1 LGHDT and CDR2 YNNKEL (reference sequence). The CDR3 DNA reads TGTGCCAGCAGCAGGCTAGCCCCCTATGGCTACACCTTC. The encoded protein is CASSRLAPYGYTF.